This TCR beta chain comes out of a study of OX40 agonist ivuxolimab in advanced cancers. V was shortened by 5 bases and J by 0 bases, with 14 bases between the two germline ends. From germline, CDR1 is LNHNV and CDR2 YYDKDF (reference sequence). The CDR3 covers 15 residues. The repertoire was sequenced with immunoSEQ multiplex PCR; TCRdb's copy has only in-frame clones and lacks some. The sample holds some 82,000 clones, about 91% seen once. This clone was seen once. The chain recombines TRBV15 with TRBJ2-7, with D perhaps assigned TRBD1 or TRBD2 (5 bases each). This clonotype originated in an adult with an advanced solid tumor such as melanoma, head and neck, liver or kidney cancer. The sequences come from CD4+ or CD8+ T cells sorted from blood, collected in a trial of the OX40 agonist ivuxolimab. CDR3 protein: CATSPGTGHSYEQYF. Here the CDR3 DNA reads TGTGCCACCAGCCCCGGGACGGGCCACTCCTACGAGCAGTACTTC. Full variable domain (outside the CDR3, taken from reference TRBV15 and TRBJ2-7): DAMVIQNPRYQVTQFGKPVTLSCSQTLNHNVMYWYQQKSSQAPKLLFHYYDKDFNNEADTPDNFQSRRPNTSFCFLDIRSPGLGDTAMYLCATSPGTGHSYEQYFGPGTRLTVT.